Presented here are 7 T cell receptor beta chains from one specimen sequenced in a study of CD8 T cells in Susac syndrome. Reverse transcription used about 0.45 to 1 ug RNA and random hexamers. Via MiXCR, TCRdb re-called the immunoSEQ multiplex PCR reads, giving one row per CDR3 protein. This sample yields about 130,000 distinct CDR3 sequences, of which 90% to 95% are seen a single time; 0.065% to 0.09% belongs to the top ten. Sequenced material: CD4+ T cells from PBMCs. The receptors come from a human donor in good health.

The rearrangement uses TRBV4-1 and TRBJ2-1; 7 bases line up with TRBD2. Per the germline V gene, CDR1 is MGHRA and CDR2 is YSYEKL. CDR3 size: 16 residues. The J segment lost 10 bases and the V segment lost 0 bases, leaving 12 bases of the junction unmatched. Written as DNA, the CDR3 is TGCGCCAGCAGCCAAGAGGGTGGGAGGGCTTCTAACGAGCAGTTCTTC. Translation: CASSQEGGRASNEQFF.

The chain has TRBV20-1 and TRBJ2-7, with TRBD2 identical over 10 bases. Germline CDR1 DFQATT, CDR2 SNEGSKA (reference sequence). Trimming cost V 0 bases and J 0 bases; bases outside gene matches: 5. The CDR3 is made up of 16 amino acids. The CDR3, as DNA: TGCAGTGCTAGAGATATACTAGCGGGGCCCTCCTACGAGCAGTACTTC. The encoded protein is CSARDILAGPSYEQYF.

This chain uses TRBV19 with TRBJ1-1; no clear D gene. The germline V and J ends were trimmed by 7 bases and 6 bases, with 12 bases remaining between them. Per germline, CDR1 LNHDA and CDR2 SQIVND (reference sequence). The CDR3 covers 12 residues. The CDR3 DNA reads as TGTGCCAGTACCTTAGACCGATCTGAAGCTTTCTTT. It specifies CASTLDRSEAFF.

The gene calls are TRBV29-1 and TRBJ2-5; no reliable D call. The CDR3 is 11 amino acids. The V end lost 6 bases, the J end lost 4 bases, and 9 bases lay between the germline ends. Germline loops: CDR1 SQVTM, CDR2 ANQGSEA. CDR3 in amino acids: CSVRITETQYF. The CDR3 DNA reads as TGCAGCGTCCGGATCACAGAGACCCAGTACTTC.

The rearrangement uses TRBV5-1 and TRBJ2-7; 9 bases are a match to TRBD1. This CDR3 contains 14 residues. V was clipped by 2 bases and J by 5 bases; unmatched bases: 5. The germline gives CDR1 SGHRS, CDR2 YFSETQ. CDR3 in DNA: TGCGCCAGCAGCTTCCGACAGGGGGGCGACGAGCAGTACTTC. This gives the protein CASSFRQGGDEQYF.

CDR3 sequence reads: CSVGASGTETQYF. The CDR3 DNA sequence: TGCAGCGTTGGAGCTAGCGGGACAGAGACCCAGTACTTC. This chain links TRBV29-1 with TRBJ2-5, with TRBD2 matching over 9 bases. Looked up from germline, CDR1 is SQVTM and CDR2 is ANQGSEA. The CDR3 runs to 13 residues. Unmatched junction bases numbered 4, after V lost 4 bases and J lost 4 bases.

V usage is TRBV15 and J usage is TRBJ2-7; 9 bases map to TRBD2. In germline, CDR1 is LNHNV, CDR2 YYDKDF (reference sequence). V lost 2 bases and J lost 9; bases outside the gene matches: 5. There are 13 residues in the CDR3. The CDR3, as DNA: TGTGCCACCAGCAGAACCGCGGGGGGGGTGCAGTACTTC. Translating gives CATSRTAGGVQYF.